Below are 29 T cell receptor beta chains sequenced from a single sample in a study of T cells in Graves' hyperthyroidism and ophthalmopathy. What was amplified from RNA transcripts were TCR beta CDR3 regions. HTBI primers were used for first-round RT-PCR of the TCR CDR3. TCRdb used MiXCR to reprocess the multiplex PCR reads, holding one entry per CDR3 protein. The profile shows 200,000 to 250,000 distinct CDR3 sequences, over 15% of them singletons. Sequencing was performed on blood. Receptor source: a man aged 45-65 years with Graves' hyperthyroidism.

This clonotype was recorded a few times. The rearrangement joins TRBV20-1 to TRBJ1-3; D unresolved. V was shortened by 3 bases and J by 3 bases, with 6 bases between the two germline ends. This CDR3 comprises 12 residues. CDR1 is DFQATT and CDR2 is SNEGSKA in the germline V gene (reference sequence). The CDR3 sequence is CSASRIGNTIYF. As DNA, the CDR3 is TGCAGTGCTAGCCGAATTGGAAACACCATATATTTT.

This clonotype was picked up many times. The V gene is TRBV29-1, the J gene TRBJ2-2; D unresolved. Germline loops: CDR1 SQVTM, CDR2 ANQGSEA. V lost 3 bases to trimming and J lost 4 bases, with 9 bases between them. This CDR3 contains 13 residues. The CDR3 region is CSVDSMGTGELFF. The CDR3 bases are TGCAGCGTTGACAGCATGGGCACCGGGGAGCTGTTTTTT.

The V and J genes are TRBV28 and TRBJ2-1; 7 positions agree with TRBD2. J lost 0 bases, V lost 2 bases, and 4 bases had no gene match. This CDR3 has 16 residues. Per the germline V gene, CDR1 is MDHEN and CDR2 is SYDVKM. Here the CDR3 DNA reads TGTGCCAGCAGTTTAGGGGGGGGTAGCTCCTACAATGAGCAGTTCTTC. Amino acids: CASSLGGGSSYNEQFF.

This clonotype was counted at least ten times. The chain is built from TRBV28 and TRBJ1-1; no definite D call. V lost 10 bases, J lost 0 bases, and 6 bases lay in between. The CDR3 has 11 residues. Germline CDR1 is MDHEN and CDR2 is SYDVKM. CDR3 protein: CAIQVNTEAFF. In DNA, the CDR3 is TGTGCCATCCAGGTGAACACTGAAGCTTTCTTT.

This clonotype was observed at least ten times. The chain carries TRBV29-1 and TRBJ2-7; D ambiguous. This CDR3 is 11 amino acids long. Looked up from germline, CDR1 is SQVTM and CDR2 is ANQGSEA. The V end was cut by 1 base, the J end by 4 bases, with 5 bases between. CDR3 sequence: CSVEGSYEQYF. The CDR3 DNA follows: TGCAGCGTTGAAGGGAGTTACGAGCAGTACTTC.

The chain recombines TRBV9 with TRBJ2-3; D gene unclear. Germline V gene data show CDR1 as SGDLS and CDR2 as YYNGEE. The CDR3 is 14 amino acids. The germline V and J ends were trimmed by 0 bases and 4 bases, with 9 bases remaining between them. This CDR3 is CASSVASLADTQYF. The CDR3 nucleotides are TGTGCCAGCAGCGTAGCCTCCCTAGCAGATACGCAGTATTTT.

This clonotype was counted a few times. The genes are TRBV6-4 and TRBJ2-6, with D unresolved. Germline V CDR1 and CDR2: MRHNA, SNTAGT. V lost 2 bases, J lost 4 bases, and 9 bases lay in between. CDR3 length equals 15 residues. The CDR3 nucleotides are TGTGCCAGCAGTGACGGGCAGTCCGGGGCCAACGTCCTGACTTTC. It is translated as CASSDGQSGANVLTF.

This clonotype was detected ten times or more. The chain recombines TRBV11-2 with TRBJ2-1, with 12 bases identical to TRBD1. The CDR3 is made up of 17 amino acids. V was pared by 6 bases and J by 4 bases, with 10 bases of the junction left unmatched. Germline CDR1 is SGHAT and CDR2 is FQNNGV. The CDR3 nucleotides are TGTGCCAGCAGACTTCCCAGGGGACAGGGGGCTTACAATGAGCAGTTCTTC. It codes for CASRLPRGQGAYNEQFF.

In its sample, this clonotype was seen once. The rearrangement uses TRBV19 and TRBJ2-5; TRBD1 matches 9 bases. The CDR3 sequence is 17 residues long. Trimming at V came to 5 bases and at J to 6 bases, leaving 16 bases not matched to a gene. Looked up from germline, CDR1 is LNHDA and CDR2 is SQIVND (reference sequence). The CDR3 sequence is CASSLVGGTGKTKTQYF. As DNA, the CDR3 is TGTGCCAGTAGTCTTGTCGGAGGGACAGGGAAAACGAAGACCCAGTACTTC.

The V call is TRBV4-3, the J call TRBJ2-5; the D call may be TRBD1 or TRBD2 (5 bases each). Per germline, CDR1 LGHNA and CDR2 YSLEER. This CDR3 has 13 amino acids. V was clipped by 0 bases and J by 5 bases, with 7 bases between them. CDR3 amino acids: CASSQDRDETQYF. The DNA for the CDR3 is TGCGCCAGCAGCCAAGATAGGGACGAGACCCAGTACTTC.

This chain uses TRBV12-3 or TRBV12-4 with TRBJ2-1; possibly TRBD2 for D (5 bases). CDR3 length: 16 amino acids. The V end lost 0 bases, the J end lost 0 bases, and 9 bases lay between the germline ends. CDR3 bases: TGTGCCAGCAGTTTAGCGCGGGTTAGCTCCTACAATGAGCAGTTCTTC. Encoded protein: CASSLARVSSYNEQFF.

This clonotype was detected many times. J is TRBJ1-5 and V is TRBV20-1, with 7 bases matching TRBD1. This CDR3 is built from 16 residues. The germline CDR1 and CDR2 sequences are DFQATT and SNEGSKA (reference sequence). With V trimmed by 1 base and J by 11 bases, 17 bases remained unmatched. CDR3 sequence reads: CSARGGDSQVLSAQHF. Here the CDR3 DNA reads TGCAGTGCTAGAGGTGGGGACAGTCAAGTATTATCAGCCCAGCATTTT.

The chain is built from TRBV7-2 and TRBJ1-4; D ambiguous. CDR1 is SGHTA, CDR2 FQGNSA, per germline. Trimming stripped 0 bases from V and 4 bases from J, with 9 bases between. The CDR3 spans 15 residues. The CDR3 DNA reads as TGTGCCAGCAGCTTAGCTGAGAAGCTTAATGAAAAACTGTTTTTT. Encoded protein: CASSLAEKLNEKLFF.

The gene calls are TRBV5-5 and TRBJ2-6; 7 bases agree with TRBD1. This CDR3 is 18 amino acids long. The germline V gene has CDR1 SGHKS and CDR2 YYEKEE (reference sequence). J was trimmed by 2 bases and V by 0 bases; bases with no gene match: 8. CDR3 in amino acids: CASSLVVGQVAGANVLTF. The CDR3 DNA sequence: TGTGCCAGCAGCTTGGTCGTCGGACAGGTTGCTGGGGCCAACGTCCTGACTTTC.

This clonotype has ten or more counts. The gene calls are TRBV7-2 and TRBJ2-1; D is uncertain. Germline CDR1 is SGHTA and CDR2 is FQGNSA. The V and J ends lost 0 bases and 0 bases respectively, with 6 bases between them. The CDR3 is 15 residues long. The CDR3 protein is CASSLAFGSYNEQFF. The CDR3 region has the DNA TGTGCCAGCAGCTTAGCATTCGGCTCCTACAATGAGCAGTTCTTC.

The chain employs TRBV2 and TRBJ1-2; possible D gene TRBD1, 6 bases. This CDR3 comprises 14 residues. The germline gives CDR1 SNHLY, CDR2 FYNNEI. V dropped 6 bases and J dropped 4 bases, with 15 bases sitting between them. CDR3 in amino acids: CASSSQGTGYGYTF. In DNA form, the CDR3 reads TGTGCCAGCAGCTCACAGGGTACAGGCTATGGCTACACCTTC.

This clonotype was recorded at least ten times. In DNA, the CDR3 is TGTGCCAGCAGCTTAGATCGTAGCGGGAAAAGCACAGATACGCAGTATTTT. Encoded protein: CASSLDRSGKSTDTQYF. This chain joins TRBV7-6 and TRBJ2-3, with 8 bases lining up with TRBD2. The CDR3 covers 17 residues. Germline V CDR1 and CDR2: SGHVS, FNYEAQ. After removal of 1 base from V and 0 bases from J, the junction contained 6 bases not matched to a gene.

This clonotype was seen repeatedly, ten times or more. The chain is built from TRBV6-2 or TRBV6-3 and TRBJ1-2, with D maybe TRBD1 (5 bases). The CDR3 sequence is 18 residues long. Trimming left V 5 bases short and J 4 bases short, with 26 bases between. CDR1 is MNHEY, CDR2 SVGEGT, per germline. CDR3 in DNA: TGTGCCAGCAGTCACGGGGGACTGACGCAGGGAGCGGGCTATGGCTACACCTTC. This translates into CASSHGGLTQGAGYGYTF.

This rearrangement joins TRBV7-9 to TRBJ2-3; TRBD1 or TRBD2 may be the D gene (6 bases each). The CDR3 length is 16 residues. CDR1 is SEHNR, CDR2 FQNEAQ, per germline (reference sequence). V was trimmed by 6 bases and J by 0 bases, leaving 16 bases between them. CDR3 amino acids: CASRNPRGASTDTQYF. CDR3 in DNA: TGTGCCAGCAGAAACCCGAGGGGGGCAAGCACAGATACGCAGTATTTT.

This clonotype was counted many times. The V and J genes are TRBV11-3 and TRBJ2-5; 7 bases line up with TRBD1. CDR1 is SGHNT and CDR2 is YENEEA in the germline V gene. Trimming at V came to 4 bases and at J to 4 bases, leaving 6 bases not matched to a gene. This CDR3 comprises 14 residues. The CDR3 sequence is CASSYIQGVETQYF. CDR3 bases: TGTGCCAGCAGCTACATCCAGGGGGTAGAGACCCAGTACTTC.

Written as DNA, the CDR3 is TGCAGTGCTAGGGGGATCGGGGGCACAGATACGCAGTATTTT. Protein: CSARGIGGTDTQYF. This rearrangement joins TRBV20-1 to TRBJ2-3; a possible D gene is TRBD2 (5 bases). The length of the CDR3 is 14 residues. Germline assignment: CDR1 DFQATT and CDR2 SNEGSKA (reference sequence). Trimming shortened V by 3 bases and J by 1 base, and 11 bases separated the two germline ends.

This clonotype was observed a handful of times. This may come from a read error, since a much larger clone is one base off. The chain links TRBV3-1 to TRBJ2-3; 7 bases agree with TRBD2. The CDR3 totals 16 residues. Germline-derived CDR1 and CDR2 are LGHDT and YNNKEL (reference sequence). V dropped 4 bases and J dropped 0; count of bases not matched to a gene: 7. This CDR3 reads CASSPFAAGSTDTQYF. For the CDR3, the DNA is TGTGCCAGCAGCCCCTTTGCAGCGGGAAGCACAGATACGCAGTATTTT.

This clonotype has a count of ten or more. V gene TRBV12-3 or TRBV12-4 combines with J gene TRBJ2-7; 7 nucleotides match TRBD2. Germline trimming cut 2 bases from V and 2 bases from J; bases unmatched to any gene: 3. This CDR3 region has 14 residues. CDR3 DNA sequence: TGTGCCAGCAGTTTACGGCGGGGGACCTACGAGCAGTACTTC. This encodes CASSLRRGTYEQYF.

DNA of the CDR3: TGCGCCAGCAGCCGGGGACAGGGCTACACCGGGGAGCTGTTTTTT. Translation: CASSRGQGYTGELFF. The genes are TRBV4-1 and TRBJ2-2; 9 bases agree with TRBD1. This CDR3 region has 15 residues. Trimming cost V 4 bases and J 3 bases; bases outside gene matches: 3. Germline loops: CDR1 MGHRA, CDR2 YSYEKL.

This clonotype has only one observation. V gene TRBV27 combines with J gene TRBJ1-1; perhaps TRBD1 as D (5 bases). The CDR3 spans 13 residues. CDR1 and CDR2 (germline): MNHEY, SMNVEV (reference sequence). Trimming stripped 5 bases from V and 1 base from J, with 8 bases between. The CDR3 protein is CASSKQENTEAFF. For the CDR3, the DNA is TGTGCCAGCAGTAAACAGGAGAACACTGAAGCTTTCTTT.

This clonotype occurred many times. CDR3 DNA: TGTGCCAGCAGTTACACAGGGGCCGTAGGCACAGATACGCAGTATTTT. It is translated as CASSYTGAVGTDTQYF. V gene TRBV2 combines with J gene TRBJ2-3; 7 bases fit TRBD1. The CDR3 runs to 16 residues. Germline CDR1 reads SNHLY; CDR2 reads FYNNEI. The V and J ends lost 5 bases and 1 base, in that order; junction bases with no gene match: 9.

This clonotype was seen repeatedly, ten times or more. The genes are TRBV28 and TRBJ2-5; 7 bases align to TRBD1. After removal of 8 bases from V and 0 bases from J, the junction contained 6 bases not matched to a gene. There are 14 residues in the CDR3. Germline CDR1 MDHEN, CDR2 SYDVKM. CDR3 in DNA: TGTGCCAGCGGGCTGACAGGGAACCAAGAGACCCAGTACTTC. Translated, it gives CASGLTGNQETQYF.

The chain recombines TRBV28 with TRBJ1-1; 10 bases fit TRBD1. Trimming removed 7 bases from V and 3 bases from J; junction bases left unmatched: 14. The CDR3 has 17 residues. The germline gives CDR1 MDHEN, CDR2 SYDVKM. The CDR3 sequence: CASTPRDRGIWYTEAFF. The CDR3 bases are TGTGCCAGCACCCCGCGGGACAGGGGTATTTGGTACACTGAAGCTTTCTTT.

This clonotype was recorded a few times. This chain connects TRBV13 to TRBJ2-7; 9 nucleotides agree with TRBD1. Germline CDR1 is PRHDT and CDR2 is FYEKMQ (reference sequence). The CDR3 is 15 amino acids. The J segment lost 0 bases and the V segment lost 5 bases, leaving 5 bases of the junction unmatched. CDR3 in amino acids: CASSPRTGVSYEQYF. CDR3 coding DNA: TGTGCCAGCAGCCCCCGGACAGGGGTCTCCTACGAGCAGTACTTC.